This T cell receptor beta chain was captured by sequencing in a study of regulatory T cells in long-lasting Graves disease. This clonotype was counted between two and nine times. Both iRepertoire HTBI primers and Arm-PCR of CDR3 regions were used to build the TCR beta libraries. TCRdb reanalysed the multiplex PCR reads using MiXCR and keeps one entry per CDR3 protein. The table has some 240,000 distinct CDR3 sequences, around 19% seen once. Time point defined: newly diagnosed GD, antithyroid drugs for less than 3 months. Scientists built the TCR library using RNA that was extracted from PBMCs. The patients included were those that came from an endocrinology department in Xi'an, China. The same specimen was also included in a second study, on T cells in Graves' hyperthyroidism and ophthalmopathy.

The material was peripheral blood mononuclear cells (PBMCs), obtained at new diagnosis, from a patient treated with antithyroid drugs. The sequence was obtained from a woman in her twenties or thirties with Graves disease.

The DNA of the CDR3 is TGTGCCACCCAGTTGAAGGACAGACACAATGAGCAGTTCTTC. Translation gives CATQLKDRHNEQFF. V and J are TRBV24-1 and TRBJ2-1; TRBD1 is a possible D gene (6 bases). The germline V and J ends were trimmed by 9 bases and 5 bases, with 16 bases remaining between them. This CDR3 has 14 residues. Germline V gives CDR1 KGHDR, CDR2 SFDVKD.